Listed here are 27 T cell receptor beta chains from one sample, sequenced in a study of blood T cell repertoires in COVID-19. Sequencing was performed with immunoSEQ multiplex PCR; in TCRdb, only in-frame clones are kept and a portion is missing. This table has about 150,000 clones, around 90% appearing once. Sequencing was done on a sample of peripheral blood. These receptors all come from a woman between 55 and 75 years old with active or convalescent COVID-19.

V is TRBV12-3 or TRBV12-4 and J is TRBJ1-1; D uncertain. V was cut by 5 bases and J by 6 bases, with 10 bases left in between. CDR3 length: 12 residues. The CDR3 DNA reads TGTGCCAGCAGTCCTCAGGCCTCTGAAGCTTTCTTT. It specifies CASSPQASEAFF.

The chain is built from TRBV30 and TRBJ2-1; 9 bases align to TRBD1. Germline trimming cut 2 bases from V and 8 bases from J; bases unmatched to any gene: 16. The V gene's germline CDR1 is GTSNPN and CDR2 SVGIG (reference sequence). CDR3 length equals 17 residues. CDR3 sequence reads: CAWSRSRTGGAVDEQFF. In DNA, the CDR3 is TGTGCCTGGAGTCGATCACGTACAGGGGGCGCGGTGGATGAGCAGTTCTTC.

The V gene is TRBV12-3 or TRBV12-4, the J gene TRBJ1-4; no clear D. The CDR3 is made up of 12 amino acids. The V and J ends lost 5 bases and 7 bases respectively, with 8 bases between them. The CDR3 nucleotides are TGTGCCAGCAGTGCCCACGGTGAAAAACTGTTTTTT. This sequence encodes CASSAHGEKLFF.

The chain links TRBV7-9 to TRBJ2-3; 8 positions match TRBD2. From germline, CDR1 is SEHNR and CDR2 FQNEAQ (reference sequence). V was clipped by 3 bases and J by 0 bases; unmatched bases: 5. This CDR3 contains 16 residues. CDR3 amino acids: CASSFGSGVSTDTQYF. The CDR3 DNA reads TGTGCCAGCAGCTTCGGTAGCGGGGTGAGCACAGATACGCAGTATTTT. Full variable domain (outside the CDR3, taken from reference TRBV7-9 and TRBJ2-3): DTGVSQNPRHKITKRGQNVTFRCDPISEHNRLYWYRQTLGQGPEFLTYFQNEAQLEKSRLLSDRFSAERPKGSFSTLEIQRTEQGDSAMYLCASSFGSGVSTDTQYFGPGTRLTVL.

The gene calls are TRBV7-2 and TRBJ1-6; 8 nucleotides align to TRBD1. CDR1 is SGHTA and CDR2 is FQGNSA in the germline V gene. The CDR3 sequence is 15 residues long. The trim removed 5 bases at V and 8 bases at J, leaving 8 bases unmatched. The CDR3 region is CASSPLATGDSPLHF. DNA for the CDR3: TGTGCCAGCAGCCCACTGGCGACAGGGGATTCACCCCTCCACTTT.

This rearrangement joins TRBV5-1 to TRBJ1-1, with a tentative D call TRBD1 (6 bases). CDR3 length: 14 residues. V lost 0 bases and J 1 base, leaving 7 bases between the germline ends. Germline CDR1 and CDR2: SGHRS and YFSETQ. CDR3 region: CASSLDRENTEAFF. The CDR3 region has the DNA TGCGCCAGCAGCTTGGACAGGGAGAACACTGAAGCTTTCTTT.

CDR3 sequence reads: CASSVGVGGHYGYTF. As DNA, the CDR3 is TGTGCCAGCAGCGTAGGCGTGGGGGGGCACTATGGCTACACCTTC. The V and J genes are TRBV9 and TRBJ1-2; D possibly corresponds to TRBD1 (6 bases). The CDR3 runs to 15 residues. CDR1 and CDR2 from the germline V gene are SGDLS and YYNGEE. Trimming cost V 0 bases and J 3 bases, with 12 bases left between them. The variable domain in full, with the rest retrieved from reference TRBV9 and TRBJ1-2, is DSGVTQTPKHLITATGQRVTLRCSPRSGDLSVYWYQQSLDQGLQFLIQYYNGEERAKGNILERFSAQQFPDLHSELNLSSLELGDSALYFCASSVGVGGHYGYTFGSGTRLTVV.

CDR3 in amino acids: CASSRTGDGYTF. The CDR3 DNA follows: TGTGCCAGCTCAAGGACAGGGGATGGCTACACCTTC. The rearrangement joins TRBV7-9 to TRBJ1-2; 9 positions agree with TRBD1. The CDR3 runs to 12 residues. V was clipped by 8 bases and J by 6 bases; unmatched bases: 4. Germline V gene data show CDR1 as SEHNR and CDR2 as FQNEAQ (reference sequence).

This clone was found a few times. V is TRBV9 and J is TRBJ1-2; D is possibly TRBD1 (6 bases). CDR3 length equals 15 residues. The germline gives CDR1 SGDLS, CDR2 YYNGEE. Trimming removed 0 bases at V and 6 bases at J, with 15 bases between. CDR3 DNA sequence: TGTGCCAGCAGCGTAGCTTGGGTTGGGGGCAATGGCTACACCTTC. As protein: CASSVAWVGGNGYTF.

In its sample, this clone was seen once. This chain links TRBV4-3 with TRBJ1-2, with 7 bases identical to TRBD1. Germline lookup yields CDR1 LGHNA and CDR2 YSLEER. The CDR3 runs to 16 residues. With 0 bases clipped from V and 0 bases from J, the junction kept 4 bases outside the gene matches. The CDR3 region has the DNA TGCGCCAGCAGCCAAGATCAAGGGGGCCCTAACTATGGCTACACCTTC. Translation: CASSQDQGGPNYGYTF.

The chain employs TRBV5-1 and TRBJ1-4, with D possibly being TRBD1 (5 bases). Germline CDR1 and CDR2: SGHRS and YFSETQ. Deletions cut 2 bases from V and 4 bases from J, with 15 bases between. The CDR3 is made up of 16 amino acids. The CDR3 DNA reads as TGCGCCAGCAGCTTTTCTGAGCAGGGTAATAATGAAAAACTGTTTTTT. Protein: CASSFSEQGNNEKLFF. The full variable domain, completed using reference TRBV5-1 and TRBJ1-4, is KAGVTQTPRYLIKTRGQQVTLSCSPISGHRSVSWYQQTPGQGLQFLFEYFSETQRNKGNFPGRFSGRQFSNSRSEMNVSTLELGDSALYLCASSFSEQGNNEKLFFGSGTQLSVL.

The chain uses TRBV4-3 and TRBJ1-4; TRBD1 might be the D (5 bases). This CDR3 has 15 amino acids. Trimming took off 0 bases at V and 3 bases at J, with 8 bases between the two ends. Per germline, CDR1 LGHNA and CDR2 YSLEER. The CDR3 DNA follows: TGCGCCAGCAGCCAAGATCCAGGGCCTAATGAAAAACTGTTTTTT. Protein sequence: CASSQDPGPNEKLFF.

The genes are TRBV3-1 (or the pseudogene TRBV3-2) and TRBJ1-1; 9 bases align to TRBD1. This CDR3 is built from 16 residues. Looked up from germline, CDR1 is LGHDT and CDR2 is YNNKEL (reference sequence). The V and J ends lost 2 bases and 1 base, in that order; junction bases with no gene match: 5. The DNA for the CDR3 is TGTGCCAGCAGCCAATCAGCGGGACAGGGGAACACTGAAGCTTTCTTT. This sequence encodes CASSQSAGQGNTEAFF.

The genes are TRBV7-3 and TRBJ2-3; D is undetermined. Trimming removed 5 bases from V and 5 bases from J, with 11 bases in between. The CDR3 length is 13 residues. CDR1 is SGHTA, CDR2 FQGTGA, per germline. For the CDR3, the DNA is TGTGCCAGCAGCCCGCGGCGAGGAGATACGCAGTATTTT. Amino acids: CASSPRRGDTQYF.

The chain joins TRBV2 to TRBJ2-5; TRBD2 aligns across 11 bases. Germline CDR1 SNHLY, CDR2 FYNNEI. This CDR3 is 14 amino acids long. The J segment lost 2 bases and the V segment lost 7 bases, leaving 3 bases of the junction unmatched. DNA of the CDR3: TGTGCCAGCAATATAGCGGGGGGGCAAGAGACCCAGTACTTC. This gives the protein CASNIAGGQETQYF.

This chain links TRBV29-1 with TRBJ1-1; D gene unclear. V was shortened by 7 bases and J by 1 base, with 13 bases between the two germline ends. CDR1 and CDR2 from the germline V gene are SQVTM and ANQGSEA. The CDR3 covers 13 residues. The CDR3 DNA follows: TGCAGCGGATATACGACTGAGAACACTGAAGCTTTCTTT. Residues: CSGYTTENTEAFF.

Only one count was recorded for this clone. V usage is TRBV6-6 and J usage is TRBJ1-1, with 10 bases lining up with TRBD1. CDR1 MNHNY and CDR2 SVGAGI come from the germline V gene (reference sequence). The CDR3 length is 14 residues. Trimming removed 5 bases from V and 5 bases from J; junction bases left unmatched: 5. The chain's CDR3 is CASSTRTGGTEAFF. The CDR3, as DNA: TGTGCCAGCAGTACCCGGACAGGGGGGACTGAAGCTTTCTTT.

This clone has only a few counts. The gene calls are TRBV4-1 and TRBJ1-6; tentatively, D is TRBD1 (6 bases). This CDR3 is 17 amino acids long. The germline V gene encodes CDR1 MGHRA and CDR2 YSYEKL. Between the trimmed V and J ends, which lost 5 bases and 0 bases, there was a span of 14 bases. CDR3 sequence (DNA): TGCGCCAGCAGCTCCCGGACAGCGAGCTCCTATAATTCACCCCTCCACTTT. Its protein is CASSSRTASSYNSPLHF.

The sample holds one count of this clone. This rearrangement joins TRBV5-1 to TRBJ2-5, with 11 bases lining up with TRBD1. The CDR3 consists of 15 residues. Losses at the gene ends were 5 bases for V and 6 bases for J; bases not matched to a gene: 9. Germline lookup yields CDR1 SGHRS and CDR2 YFSETQ. The CDR3 nucleotides read TGCGCCAGCAGTTACGGACAGGGGGCAGAAAAGACCCAGTACTTC. It specifies CASSYGQGAEKTQYF.

The genes are TRBV5-5 and TRBJ2-7, with a possible D match to TRBD1 (5 bases). Germline CDR1 is SGHKS and CDR2 is YYEKEE (reference sequence). Trimming pared 3 bases from V and 2 bases from J, leaving 12 bases between. CDR3 size: 14 residues. CDR3 sequence (DNA): TGTGCCAGCAGCTCTTCGACAGCCCCCTACGAGCAGTACTTC. This codes for CASSSSTAPYEQYF.

V and J are TRBV19 and TRBJ2-7; unclear D gene. The length of the CDR3 is 15 residues. The V gene's germline CDR1 is LNHDA and CDR2 SQIVND (reference sequence). Trimming left V 3 bases short and J 3 bases short, with 15 bases between. CDR3 sequence reads: CASSISTALGYEQYF. CDR3 nucleotides: TGTGCCAGTAGTATCTCGACTGCCCTGGGCTACGAGCAGTACTTC.

CDR3 protein: CSVEGTEETQYF. As DNA, the CDR3 is TGCAGCGTTGAAGGGACAGAAGAGACCCAGTACTTC. The chain is built from TRBV29-1 and TRBJ2-5, with D maybe TRBD1 (6 bases). Per the germline V gene, CDR1 is SQVTM and CDR2 is ANQGSEA. V lost 1 base to trimming and J lost 3 bases, with 6 bases between them. The CDR3 runs 12 residues.

This chain connects TRBV9 to TRBJ1-6; 8 bases align to TRBD1. CDR3 length: 16 residues. In germline, CDR1 is SGDLS, CDR2 YYNGEE. V shed 3 bases, J shed 9 bases, and the junction held 11 bases outside the gene matches. CDR3 in amino acids: CASSGRTGSGSSPLHF. CDR3 DNA sequence: TGTGCCAGCAGCGGACGGACAGGGAGTGGGAGTTCACCCCTCCACTTT.

V gene TRBV30 combines with J gene TRBJ2-3; 10 bases match TRBD2. The V gene end was trimmed by 5 bases and the J gene end by 4 bases; junction bases not matched to a gene: 3. The CDR3 spans 13 residues. In germline, CDR1 is GTSNPN, CDR2 SVGIG (reference sequence). The CDR3 coding sequence is TGTGCCTGGGCAAGCGGGGGGGCAGATACGCAGTATTTT. This sequence encodes CAWASGGADTQYF.

The DNA of the CDR3 is TGTGCCAGCAGCCCCCAGCGGGGTGAGGGCAATCAGCCCCAGCATTTT. Translation gives CASSPQRGEGNQPQHF. The J gene is TRBJ1-5, the V gene TRBV7-2; D is undetermined. Germline CDR1 is SGHTA and CDR2 is FQGNSA. The CDR3 spans 16 residues. V was pared by 5 bases and J by 2 bases, with 16 bases between.

This clone appeared once. The chain joins TRBV9 to TRBJ1-2, with 10 bases fitting TRBD1. CDR1 and CDR2 from the germline V gene are SGDLS and YYNGEE. V gave up 3 bases and J gave up 5 bases; unmatched junction bases: 10. The CDR3 has 16 amino acids. The CDR3 coding sequence is TGTGCCAGCAGCGCCTATGGACAGGGGGGAAAATATGGCTACACCTTC. This translates into CASSAYGQGGKYGYTF. The whole variable domain, remainder taken from reference TRBV9 and TRBJ1-2, is DSGVTQTPKHLITATGQRVTLRCSPRSGDLSVYWYQQSLDQGLQFLIQYYNGEERAKGNILERFSAQQFPDLHSELNLSSLELGDSALYFCASSAYGQGGKYGYTFGSGTRLTVV.

The chain uses TRBV13 and TRBJ2-1; D unresolved. The CDR3 loop spans 17 amino acids. Trimming removed 3 bases at V and 0 bases at J, with 15 bases between. Germline V gene data show CDR1 as PRHDT and CDR2 as FYEKMQ (reference sequence). The CDR3 sequence: CASSFPVGESSYNEQFF. The CDR3 nucleotides read TGTGCCAGCAGCTTTCCGGTGGGCGAAAGCTCCTACAATGAGCAGTTCTTC.